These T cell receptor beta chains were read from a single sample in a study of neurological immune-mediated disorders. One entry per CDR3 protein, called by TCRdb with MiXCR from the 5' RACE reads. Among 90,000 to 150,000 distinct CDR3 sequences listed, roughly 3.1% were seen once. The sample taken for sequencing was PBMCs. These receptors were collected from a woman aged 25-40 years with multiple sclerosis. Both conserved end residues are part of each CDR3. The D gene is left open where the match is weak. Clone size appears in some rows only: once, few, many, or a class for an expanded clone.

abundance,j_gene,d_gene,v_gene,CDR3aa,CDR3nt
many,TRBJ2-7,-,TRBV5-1,CASRPGYRGGYEQYF,TGCGCCAGCAGACCCGGTTACAGGGGGGGCTACGAGCAGTACTTC
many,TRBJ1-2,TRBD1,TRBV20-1,CSARDGGQGEYGYTF,TGCAGTGCTAGAGACGGAGGACAGGGGGAGTATGGCTACACCTTC
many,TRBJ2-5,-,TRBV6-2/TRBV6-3,CASSYAGMQETQYF,TGTGCCAGCAGTTACGCCGGGATGCAAGAGACCCAGTACTTC
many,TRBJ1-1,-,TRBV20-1,CSATGGQNTEAFF,TGCAGTGCTACAGGAGGACAGAACACTGAAGCTTTCTTT
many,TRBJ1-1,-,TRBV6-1,CASSEQGRGTEAFF,TGTGCCAGCAGTGAACAGGGTAGAGGTACTGAAGCTTTCTTT
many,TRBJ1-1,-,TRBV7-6,CASSPKEEGLKAFF,TGTGCCAGCAGCCCGAAGGAGGAGGGGCTGAAAGCTTTCTTT
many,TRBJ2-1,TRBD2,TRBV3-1,CASSTPGLAGNEQFF,TGTGCCAGCAGCACCCCGGGACTAGCTGGCAATGAGCAGTTCTTC
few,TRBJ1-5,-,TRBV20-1,CSARDQSGRPQHF,TGCAGTGCTAGAGATCAGAGTGGAAGGCCCCAGCATTTT
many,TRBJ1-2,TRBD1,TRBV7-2,CASSSTGTVTYGYTF,TGTGCCAGCAGCAGTACCGGGACAGTAACTTATGGCTACACCTTC
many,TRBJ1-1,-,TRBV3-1,CASSQDGIPEAFF,TGTGCCAGCAGCCAAGACGGGATCCCTGAAGCTTTCTTT
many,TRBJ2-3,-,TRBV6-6,CASSYPGPTDTQYF,TGTGCCAGCAGTTACCCGGGCCCCACAGATACGCAGTATTTT
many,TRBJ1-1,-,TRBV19,CASSTTANTEAFF,TGTGCCAGTAGTACGACAGCGAACACTGAAGCTTTCTTT
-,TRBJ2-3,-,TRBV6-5,CASSYGGPTDTQYF,TGTGCCAGCAGTTACGGCGGGCCAACAGATACGCAGTATTTT
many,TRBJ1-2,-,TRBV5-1,CASCVALGGEGYTF,TGCGCCAGCTGCGTGGCGCTGGGTGGAGAGGGCTACACCTTC
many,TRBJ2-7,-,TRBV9,CASSVAGDKGEQYF,TGTGCCAGCAGCGTAGCTGGGGATAAGGGCGAGCAGTACTTC
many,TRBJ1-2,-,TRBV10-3,CAISYKQGNGYTF,TGTGCCATCAGTTATAAGCAGGGGAATGGCTACACCTTC
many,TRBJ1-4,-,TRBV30,CAWSVPGSEKLFF,TGTGCCTGGAGTGTACCGGGGAGTGAAAAACTGTTTTTT
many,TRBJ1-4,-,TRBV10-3,CAVQNSTNEKLFF,TGTGCCGTCCAAAATAGCACTAATGAAAAACTGTTTTTT
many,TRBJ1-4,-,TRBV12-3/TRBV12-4,CASSFEYFGLVF,TGTGCCAGCAGTTTCGAGTATTTTGGTCTTGTTTTT
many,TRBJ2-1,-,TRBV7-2,CASSFLAGYNEQFF,TGTGCCAGCAGCTTCTTGGCGGGGTACAATGAGCAGTTCTTC
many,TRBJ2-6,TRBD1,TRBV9,CASSGTGLFSGANVLTF,TGTGCCAGCAGCGGGACAGGCCTATTCTCTGGGGCCAACGTCCTGACTTTC
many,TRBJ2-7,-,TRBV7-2,CASSSEPSIYEQYF,TGTGCCAGCAGCTCGGAGCCCTCGATCTACGAGCAGTACTTC
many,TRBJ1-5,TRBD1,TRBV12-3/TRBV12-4,CASGLVGGFQPQHF,TGTGCCAGCGGTTTGGTAGGGGGCTTTCAGCCCCAGCATTTT
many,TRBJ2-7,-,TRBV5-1,CASSLAGGRSYEQYF,TGCGCCAGCAGCTTGGCCGGAGGGCGCTCCTACGAGCAGTACTTC
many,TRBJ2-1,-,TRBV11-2,CASSLDLGQGGYNEQFF,TGTGCCAGCAGCTTAGATCTAGGGCAGGGGGGTTACAATGAGCAGTTCTTC
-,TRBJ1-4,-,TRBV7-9,CASSPPGSEKLFF,TGTGCCAGCAGTCCACCAGGGTCTGAAAAACTGTTTTTT
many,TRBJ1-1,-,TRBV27,CASSFGGRTTEAFF,TGTGCCAGCAGTTTTGGGGGTAGGACCACTGAAGCTTTCTTT
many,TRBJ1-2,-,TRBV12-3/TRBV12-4,CASSLTGSNYGYTF,TGTGCCAGCAGTTTAACCGGGTCTAACTATGGCTACACCTTC
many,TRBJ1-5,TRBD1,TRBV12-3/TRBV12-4,CASRRDSYQPQHF,TGTGCCAGCAGACGGGACAGCTATCAGCCCCAGCATTTT
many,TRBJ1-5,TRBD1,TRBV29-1,CNARQGAHSNQPQHF,TGCAACGCCAGACAGGGGGCTCATAGCAATCAGCCCCAGCATTTT
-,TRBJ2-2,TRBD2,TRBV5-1,CASSPTRGKSGELFF,TGCGCCAGCAGTCCCACGCGGGGGAAGTCCGGGGAGCTGTTTTTT
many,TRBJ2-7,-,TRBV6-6,CASSSGVAYEQYF,TGTGCCAGCTCATCAGGGGTAGCCTACGAGCAGTACTTC
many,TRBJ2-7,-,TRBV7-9,CASSLGSGFGEQYF,TGTGCCAGCAGCTTAGGCTCAGGGTTTGGCGAGCAGTACTTC
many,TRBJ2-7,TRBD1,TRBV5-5,CASSLGSRTGDNYEQYF,TGTGCCAGCAGCTTGGGATCTCGGACAGGGGATAACTACGAGCAGTACTTC
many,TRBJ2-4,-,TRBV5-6,CASSLRWRGRAQNIQYF,TGTGCCAGCAGCTTGAGGTGGCGGGGGCGCGCGCAAAACATTCAGTACTTC
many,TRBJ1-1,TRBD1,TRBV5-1,CASSYGQGSMNTEAFF,TGCGCCAGCAGCTATGGACAGGGTTCTATGAACACTGAAGCTTTCTTT
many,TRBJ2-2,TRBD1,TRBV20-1,CSASRTGGNTGELFF,TGCAGTGCTTCCCGGACAGGGGGTAACACCGGGGAGCTGTTTTTT
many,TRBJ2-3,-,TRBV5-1,CASSLELRGTQYF,TGCGCCAGCAGCTTGGAGCTCAGAGGGACGCAGTATTTT
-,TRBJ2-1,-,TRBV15,CATSRDRGLNEQFF,TGTGCCACCAGCAGAGACAGGGGCCTTAATGAGCAGTTCTTC
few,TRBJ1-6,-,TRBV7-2,CASSENPDSPLHF,TGTGCCAGCAGCGAGAACCCGGATTCACCCCTCCACTTT
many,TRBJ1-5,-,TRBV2,CASSEVSNQPQHF,TGTGCCAGCAGTGAAGTTAGCAATCAGCCCCAGCATTTT
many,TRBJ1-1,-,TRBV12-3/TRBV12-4,CASSLAPGTNTEAFF,TGTGCCAGCAGTTTAGCGCCTGGGACGAACACTGAAGCTTTCTTT
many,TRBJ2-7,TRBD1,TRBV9,CASSPSRTGVYEQYF,TGTGCCAGCAGCCCCAGCAGGACAGGGGTGTACGAGCAGTACTTC
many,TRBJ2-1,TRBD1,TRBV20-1,CSASKRDSRAYNEQFF,TGCAGTGCTAGTAAAAGGGACAGCCGAGCCTACAATGAGCAGTTCTTC
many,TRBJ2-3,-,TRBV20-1,CSARDPLATDTQYF,TGCAGTGCTAGAGATCCGCTAGCTACAGATACGCAGTATTTT
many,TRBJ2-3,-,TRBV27,CASSFEQPTDTQYF,TGTGCCAGCAGTTTCGAACAGCCCACAGATACGCAGTATTTT
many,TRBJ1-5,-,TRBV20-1,CSARLGPDSNQPQHF,TGCAGTGCTAGATTAGGACCCGATAGCAATCAGCCCCAGCATTTT
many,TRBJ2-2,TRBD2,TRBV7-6,CASSPKPGLQNTGELFF,TGTGCCAGCAGCCCTAAACCGGGACTACAAAACACCGGGGAGCTGTTTTTT
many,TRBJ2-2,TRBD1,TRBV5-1,CASTFGQDTGELFF,TGCGCCAGCACCTTTGGACAGGACACCGGGGAGCTGTTTTTT
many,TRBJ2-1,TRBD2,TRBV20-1,CSARGRLAENYNEQFF,TGCAGTGCTAGAGGGAGACTAGCGGAAAATTACAATGAGCAGTTCTTC